The present T cell receptor beta chain was sequenced within a study of graft-versus-host responses after intestinal transplantation. Across the whole study: Those transplanted obtained multivisceral, liver-intestinal, or isolated intestinal grafts. General study points: In patients with graft-donor T cell macrochimerism, allograft graft-versus-host to host-versus-graft clonal ratios were high.

V lost 4 bases and J lost 6, with 7 bases in between. The CDR3 runs to 12 residues. Germline V gives CDR1 SGHTA, CDR2 FQGTGA. The table lists this clone with a count of one. Its target is unknown. Only in-frame clones appear in the TCRdb table, and some are missing; sequencing was by immunoSEQ multiplex PCR. The data show roughly 39,000 clones, with around 96% seen just once and around 0.22% held by the top ten. The chain is built from TRBV7-3 and TRBJ2-1; no reliable D call. The sequence was obtained from a human donor who was the organ donor for an intestinal transplant. Here the sequenced sample was unstimulated CD8+ T cells sorted from spleen or lymph node cells, taken before transplant. The CDR3 DNA reads TGTGCCAGCAGCTCCACGGGCAATGAGCAGTTCTTC. Protein product: CASSSTGNEQFF.